This T cell receptor (beta chain) appears in the sequencing data of a study of identical twins. Overall study findings and caveats: A lower insertion count was a feature of abundant cord blood beta clonotypes, with no such feature in memory repertoires. Researchers reported excess low generation probability among twin-shared out-of-frame alpha sequences.

Germline-derived CDR1 and CDR2 are MDHEN and SYDVKM. The CDR3 contains 14 residues. V lost 7 bases and J lost 0, with 13 bases in between. This clonotype was counted many times. Its target is unknown. cDNA molecules carried unique molecular identifiers, and template switching added a universal primer site. TCRdb used MiXCR to reprocess the 5' RACE reads, holding one entry per CDR3 protein. The repertoire includes approximately 590,000 distinct CDR3 sequences, nearly 10% of them detected once, and 2.5% to 3% sits in the top ten. The same sample was also used in a study of yellow fever vaccine responses in identical twins.

Sequencing input: PBMCs. The rearrangement joins TRBV28 to TRBJ2-7; D could derive from TRBD1 or TRBD2 (6 bases each). The receptor's source is a woman aged 18-29 years in good health. In DNA, the CDR3 is TGTGCCAGCACCTACGGGGGCAGCTCCTACGAGCAGTACTTC. Its protein product is CASTYGGSSYEQYF. Complete variable domain (other parts from reference TRBV28 and TRBJ2-7): DVKVTQSSRYLVKRTGEKVFLECVQDMDHENMFWYRQDPGLGLRLIYFSYDVKMKEKGDIPEGYSVSREKKERFSLILESASTNQTSMYLCASTYGGSSYEQYFGPGTRLTVT.